The T cell receptor beta chain described here comes from a study of technical replicates of blood from several donors. Assay used: immunoSEQ multiplex PCR; TCRdb lists only in-frame clones, some missing. Here the sample spans tens of thousands of clones, around 90% being singletons. The source material was T cells isolated from PBMCs. The TCR originated in a human donor in good health.

The CDR3 sequence is CASSESLGTENTEAFF. CDR3 nucleotides: TGTGCCAGCAGTGAAAGTCTTGGGACAGAAAACACTGAAGCTTTCTTT. The J gene is TRBJ1-1, the V gene TRBV25-1; 7 bases fit TRBD1. The length of the CDR3 is 16 residues. In germline, CDR1 is MGHDK, CDR2 SYGVNS. Losses at the gene ends were 2 bases for V and 2 bases for J; bases not matched to a gene: 8.